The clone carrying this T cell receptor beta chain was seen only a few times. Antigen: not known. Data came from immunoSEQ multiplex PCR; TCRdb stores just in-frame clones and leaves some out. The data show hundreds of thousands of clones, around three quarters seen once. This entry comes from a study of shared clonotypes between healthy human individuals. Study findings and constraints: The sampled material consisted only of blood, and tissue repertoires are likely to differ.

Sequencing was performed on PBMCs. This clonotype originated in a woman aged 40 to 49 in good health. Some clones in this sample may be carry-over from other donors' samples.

The CDR3 here is CASSLDRGVVGYTF. The CDR3 coding sequence is TGTGCCAGCAGCTTAGATAGGGGCGTAGTTGGCTACACCTTC. V and J are TRBV11-2 and TRBJ1-2; a possible D gene is TRBD1 (5 bases). There are 14 residues in the CDR3. The germline V gene encodes CDR1 SGHAT and CDR2 FQNNGV. The germline V and J ends were trimmed by 0 bases and 7 bases, with 12 bases remaining between them.